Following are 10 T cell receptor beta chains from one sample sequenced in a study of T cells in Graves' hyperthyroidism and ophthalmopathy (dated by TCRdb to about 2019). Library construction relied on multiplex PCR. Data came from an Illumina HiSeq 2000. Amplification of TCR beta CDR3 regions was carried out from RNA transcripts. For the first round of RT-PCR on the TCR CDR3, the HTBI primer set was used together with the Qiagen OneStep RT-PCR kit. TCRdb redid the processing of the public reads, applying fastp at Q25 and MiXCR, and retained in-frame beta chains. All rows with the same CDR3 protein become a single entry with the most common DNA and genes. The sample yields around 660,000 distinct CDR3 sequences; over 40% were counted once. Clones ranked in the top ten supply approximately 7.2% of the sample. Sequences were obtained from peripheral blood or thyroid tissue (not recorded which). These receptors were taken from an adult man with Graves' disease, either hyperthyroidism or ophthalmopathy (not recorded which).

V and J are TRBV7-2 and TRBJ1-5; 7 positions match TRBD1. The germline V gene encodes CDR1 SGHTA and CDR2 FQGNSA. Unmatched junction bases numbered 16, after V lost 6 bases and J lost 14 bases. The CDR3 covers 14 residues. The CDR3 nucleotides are TGTGCCAGCAGTGATGGGGGACAGACGATTTACGAGCATTTT. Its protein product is CASSDGGQTIYEHF.

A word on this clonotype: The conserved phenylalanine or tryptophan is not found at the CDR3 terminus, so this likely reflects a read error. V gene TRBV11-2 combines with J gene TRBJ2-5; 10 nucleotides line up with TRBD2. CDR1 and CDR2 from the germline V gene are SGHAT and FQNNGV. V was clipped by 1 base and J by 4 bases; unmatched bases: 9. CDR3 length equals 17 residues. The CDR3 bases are TGTGCCAGCAGCTTAGTTCCAGCGGGGGGGCCAGGAGAGACCCAGTACCTC. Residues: CASSLVPAGGPGETQYL.

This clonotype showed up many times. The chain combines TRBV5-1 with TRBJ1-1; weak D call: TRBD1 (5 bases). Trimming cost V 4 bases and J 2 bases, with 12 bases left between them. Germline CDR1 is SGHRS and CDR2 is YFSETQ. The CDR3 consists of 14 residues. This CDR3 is CASSMGTSNTEAFF. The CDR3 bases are TGCGCCAGCAGCATGGGGACGAGTAACACTGAAGCTTTCTTT.

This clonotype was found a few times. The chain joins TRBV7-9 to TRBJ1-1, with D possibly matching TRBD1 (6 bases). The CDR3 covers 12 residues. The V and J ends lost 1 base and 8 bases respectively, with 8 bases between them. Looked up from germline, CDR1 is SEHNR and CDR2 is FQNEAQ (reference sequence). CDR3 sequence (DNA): TGTGCCAGCAGCTTAGAGCAGGGGGAAGCTTTCTTT. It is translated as CASSLEQGEAFF. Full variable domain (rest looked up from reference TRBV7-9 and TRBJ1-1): DTGVSQNPRHKITKRGQNVTFRCDPISEHNRLYWYRQTLGQGPEFLTYFQNEAQLEKSRLLSDRFSAERPKGSFSTLEIQRTEQGDSAMYLCASSLEQGEAFFGQGTRLTVV.

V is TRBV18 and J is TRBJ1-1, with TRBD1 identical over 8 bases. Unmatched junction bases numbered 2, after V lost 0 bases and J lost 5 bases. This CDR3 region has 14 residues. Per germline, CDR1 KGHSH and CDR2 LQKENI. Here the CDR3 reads CASSPPTGVTEAFF. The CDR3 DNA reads TGTGCCAGCTCACCACCGACAGGGGTAACTGAAGCTTTCTTT.

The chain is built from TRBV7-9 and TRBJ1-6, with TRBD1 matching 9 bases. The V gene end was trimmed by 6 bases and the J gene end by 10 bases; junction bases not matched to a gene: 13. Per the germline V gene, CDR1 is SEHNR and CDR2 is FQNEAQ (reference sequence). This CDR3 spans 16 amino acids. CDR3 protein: CASSFHLQGAGSPLHF. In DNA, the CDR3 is TGTGCCAGCAGTTTCCACCTACAGGGGGCTGGATCACCCCTCCACTTT.

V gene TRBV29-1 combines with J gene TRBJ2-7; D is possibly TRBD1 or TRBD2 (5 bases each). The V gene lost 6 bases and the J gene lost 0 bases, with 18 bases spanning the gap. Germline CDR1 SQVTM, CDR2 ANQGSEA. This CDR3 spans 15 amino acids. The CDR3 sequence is CSVSRDGESSYEQYF. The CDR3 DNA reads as TGCAGCGTCTCCCGGGACGGCGAGAGCTCCTACGAGCAGTACTTC.

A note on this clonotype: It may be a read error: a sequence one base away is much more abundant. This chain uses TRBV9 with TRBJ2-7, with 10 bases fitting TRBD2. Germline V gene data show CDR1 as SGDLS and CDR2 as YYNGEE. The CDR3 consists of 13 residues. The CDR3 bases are TGTGCCAGCAGCCTCGCTAGCGGGGGCGAGCAGTGCTTC. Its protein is CASSLASGGEQCF.

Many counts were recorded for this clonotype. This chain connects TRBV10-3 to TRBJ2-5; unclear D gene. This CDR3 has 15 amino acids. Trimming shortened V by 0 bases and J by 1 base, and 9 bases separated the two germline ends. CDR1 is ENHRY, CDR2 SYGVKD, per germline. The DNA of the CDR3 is TGTGCCATCAGTGAGTCTCCGACCACCCAAGAGACCCAGTACTTC. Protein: CAISESPTTQETQYF.

The DNA for the CDR3 is TGTGCCATCAGTTGGGACCGGAAACTGTTTTTT. Its translation: CAISWDRKLFF. The rearrangement joins TRBV10-3 to TRBJ1-4, with D possibly being TRBD1 (5 bases). There are 11 residues in the CDR3. Trimming cost V 5 bases and J 11 bases, with 9 bases left between them. CDR1 and CDR2 (germline): ENHRY, SYGVKD.